This T cell receptor beta chain was found in a study of Graves' ophthalmopathy and Graves' hyperthyroidism. Study summary: Stable hyperthyroidism meant no progression to ophthalmopathy within 18 months of follow-up.

Amplification targeted the TCR beta CDR3 regions, with RNA transcripts as the source material. HTBI-primed first-round RT-PCR preceded second-round multiplex PCR. TCRdb passed the multiplex PCR reads through MiXCR, listing each CDR3 protein once. The table records around 1.1 million distinct CDR3 sequences, 35% to 40% of them present only once. V lost 10 bases, J lost 9 bases, and 15 bases lay in between. The CDR3 runs 11 residues. Notes on this clonotype: This may be a read error: a much more frequent sequence differs by one nucleotide.

The clonotype was recovered from an adult man with Graves' hyperthyroidism. The material sequenced was peripheral blood or thyroid tissue (not recorded which). The chain has TRBV12-3 or TRBV12-4 and TRBJ2-5, with D tentatively TRBD1 (6 bases). The CDR3 nucleotides are TGTGCCACCACGGACAGCGAGGCCCAGTACTTC. It specifies CATTDSEAQYF.